Listed below are T cell receptor beta chains from one sample, sequenced in a study of spatial heterogeneity in lung cancer. TCRdb passed the 5' RACE reads through MiXCR, listing each CDR3 protein once. Of about 100,000 distinct CDR3 sequences in the sample, 4.4% are singletons; the top ten hold 20% to 25%. This material consisted of lung tumor tissue, taken at surgery. These TCRs come from a male donor with early-stage non-small cell lung cancer. Each CDR3 is given with its conserved first and last residue. Fields, in order: D gene, V gene, clone size, J gene, CDR3 DNA, CDR3 protein. D genes are given only for firm matches. Rows may omit the clone size; those that give it use once, few, many or a size class.

NA	TRBV6-5	many	TRBJ2-2	TGTGCCAGCAGTTACGACTATCGTAGCGGGGAGCTGTTTTTT	CASSYDYRSGELFF
TRBD2	TRBV30	many	TRBJ2-7	TGTGCCTGGACTAACCCGGGACTAGCCGACGAGCAGTACTTC	CAWTNPGLADEQYF
TRBD1	TRBV2	NA	TRBJ1-1	TGTGCCAGCAGGGACAGGGGGCGGATAGCTTTCTTT	CASRDRGRIAFF
NA	TRBV6-1	many	TRBJ1-4	TGTGCCAGCAGTGAGGGCCCGGGGGACCAGAATGAAAAACTGTTTTTT	CASSEGPGDQNEKLFF
NA	TRBV20-1	many	TRBJ2-5	TGCAGTGCCGCGAGAGGGAAAGAGACCCAGTACTTC	CSAARGKETQYF
NA	TRBV9	few	TRBJ1-2	TGTGCCAGCTCTCCGGTGAATGTCTATGGCTACACCTTC	CASSPVNVYGYTF
NA	TRBV7-2	few	TRBJ2-5	TGTGCCAGCAGCTTGAGCGTCAATTCGGGGACCCAGTACTTC	CASSLSVNSGTQYF
TRBD2	TRBV5-1	NA	TRBJ2-5	TGCGCCAGCAGCGGGACTATCCAAGAGACCCAGTACTTC	CASSGTIQETQYF
NA	TRBV28	NA	TRBJ2-3	TGTGCCAGCAGTTCCGGTTTCGGCCAGGCCTTCACAGATACGCAGTATTTT	CASSSGFGQAFTDTQYF
TRBD1	TRBV5-1	many	TRBJ1-1	TGCGCCAGCAGCATACAGGGGGCAACGACTGAAGCTTTCTTT	CASSIQGATTEAFF
TRBD2	TRBV27	many	TRBJ2-7	TGTGCCAGCAGTTTACTGGCGGGAGTTGAGCAGTACGAGCAGTACTTC	CASSLLAGVEQYEQYF
NA	TRBV7-2	many	TRBJ2-5	TGTGCCAGCAACGTTGGGGGCAGTGTTTTGGAGACCCAGTACTTC	CASNVGGSVLETQYF
TRBD1	TRBV5-1	NA	TRBJ1-1	TGCGCCAGCAGCCGACAGGGGATGAACACTGAAGCTTTCTTT	CASSRQGMNTEAFF
NA	TRBV6-2/TRBV6-3	many	TRBJ1-6	TGTGCCAGCAGTTACTCTCGGGACGTCTATAATTCACCCCTCCACTTT	CASSYSRDVYNSPLHF
TRBD1	TRBV5-1	few	TRBJ2-7	TGCGCCAGCAGCTTTGTTCCGCCGACTAACCAGGGGGCCCACGAGCAGTACTTC	CASSFVPPTNQGAHEQYF
NA	TRBV12-3/TRBV12-4	many	TRBJ1-1	TGTGCCAGCAGACCAACAGGGCTGGGCACTGAAGCTTTCTTT	CASRPTGLGTEAFF
TRBD1	TRBV20-1	many	TRBJ1-2	TGCAGTGCTAGAGGTGGACAGGGGGCATTTGGCTACACCTTC	CSARGGQGAFGYTF
NA	TRBV4-1	many	TRBJ1-1	TGCGCCAGCAGCCAATTTGGAGCCCGACACTTT	CASSQFGARHF
TRBD2	TRBV20-1	many	TRBJ2-7	TGCAGTGCTATTGGACCGGGACTAGCGGGCGACGAGCAGTACTTC	CSAIGPGLAGDEQYF
NA	TRBV5-1	many	TRBJ2-6	TGCGCCAGCAGCCTAGGTGACTCTGGGGCCAACGTCCTGACTTTC	CASSLGDSGANVLTF
NA	TRBV7-8	many	TRBJ2-7	TGTGCCAGCAGCCCACCCCATGTAGGACTGAGATCTCGAGAGCAGTACTTC	CASSPPHVGLRSREQYF
TRBD2	TRBV7-9	many	TRBJ2-5	TGTGCCAGCAGCTTGACGGGAGGATTTGAGGAGACCCAGTACTTC	CASSLTGGFEETQYF
TRBD1	TRBV5-5	many	TRBJ1-1	TGTGCCAGCAGCTTGGGACAGGGGGCGGGCACTGAAGCTTTCTTT	CASSLGQGAGTEAFF
NA	TRBV18	few	TRBJ2-2	TGTGCCAGCTCACCAGGAAACACTGGTGCCGGGGAGCTGTTTTTT	CASSPGNTGAGELFF
TRBD2	TRBV18	many	TRBJ2-1	TGTGCCAGCTCACCAACTAGCGGGAGGGGTGAGCAGTTCTTC	CASSPTSGRGEQFF
NA	TRBV20-1	NA	TRBJ2-2	TGCAGTGCTCGGTCCCTGGAGCGACCGAACACCGGGGAGCTGTTTTTT	CSARSLERPNTGELFF